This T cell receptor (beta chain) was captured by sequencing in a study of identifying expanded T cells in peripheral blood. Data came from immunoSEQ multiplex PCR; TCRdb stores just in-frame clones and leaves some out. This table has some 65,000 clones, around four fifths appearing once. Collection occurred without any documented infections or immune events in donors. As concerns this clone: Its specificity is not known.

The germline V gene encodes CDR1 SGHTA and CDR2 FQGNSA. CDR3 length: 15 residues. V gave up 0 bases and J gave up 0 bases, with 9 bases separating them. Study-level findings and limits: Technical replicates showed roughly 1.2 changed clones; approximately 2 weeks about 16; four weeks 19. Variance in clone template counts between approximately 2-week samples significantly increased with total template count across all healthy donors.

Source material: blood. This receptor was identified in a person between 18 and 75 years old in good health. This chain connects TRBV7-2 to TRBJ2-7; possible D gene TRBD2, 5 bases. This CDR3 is CASSLAAVSSYEQYF. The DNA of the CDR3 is TGTGCCAGCAGCTTAGCAGCGGTAAGCTCCTACGAGCAGTACTTC.